Detailed here is one T cell receptor (beta chain). Its target antigen remains unknown. Base qualities were left out, and no much larger clone turns up one base away. Sequences LNHDA (CDR1) and SQIVND (CDR2) are obtained from the germline V gene (reference sequence). The CDR3 starts with the cysteine, ends with the phenylalanine, and has 13 residues. Only the CDR3 DNA is retained, 39 bases long and in frame from the first base. Cut back by 3 bases and 4 bases, the V and J ends lie 6 bases apart. These data are taken from a study of T cell responses to AZD1222 COVID-19 vaccine (dated by TCRdb to about 2021). About the investigation overall: TCR sequencing was performed for roughly 240 trial participants, of whom roughly 200 were given two doses of AZD1222 and around 25 were given two doses of MenACWY control vaccine. Trial participants were enrolled by age into 18-55, 56-69 and 70-plus year subgroups, with about 150, 28 and 57 TCR-sequenced participants respectively. Summary of the overall study and its limitations: Epitopes outside the regions mutated in the B.1.351 and B.1.1.7 variants were reportedly recognized by nearly half of the unique spike-specific TCRs. Only six or seven AZD1222 recipients were SARS-CoV-2 seropositive at baseline, limiting conclusions about previously exposed vaccinees. Because no samples from the day 14 peak response were available, repertoires could be characterized only after the peak T cell response. Most participants were white British and females outnumbered males, and the authors suggested that clonal diversity may have been underestimated. Spike-specific TCR breadth and depth rose significantly after two AZD1222 doses compared with day 0 and with MenACWY recipients. The whole spike protein was spanned by vaccine-associated CD4 TCRs, and dominant responses were seen in regions 160-218 and 743-854. In the small 56-69-year group, the increase in depth fell short of significance, most likely because of low power.

The meaning of the sample's time point label: about 28 days (+/-7) after the second vaccine dose. AZD1222 recipients whose second dose came at about 4 weeks and those whose second dose came at about 12 weeks were combined into one group, since spike-specific TCR depth and breadth did not differ between the two schedules. Vaccinee samples were obtained from the UK trials COV001 and COV002, which included a single-blind randomized controlled phase 2/3 trial of AZD1222 (ChAdOx1 nCoV-19) in healthy adults. For TCRbeta chain sequencing, PBMC samples from trial participants were taken at day 0 and at day 28 after the second dose. The CDR3 regions of human TCRbeta chains were analyzed by immunosequencing. Per the authors' processing: TCRs in the repertoires were matched against a reference library of SARS-CoV-2-specific TCRs that had been generated with the MIRA antigen-specificity platform. Breadth was defined as the fraction of unique TCRs that were SARS-CoV-2-associated, and depth was defined as the fraction of total T cells that were SARS-CoV-2-associated. Using the MIRA data, each spike-specific TCR was mapped to the spike region that the TCR reacts to and placed in a CD4 or CD8 class. Log10-transformed breadth and depth values were compared by one-way ANOVA with Sidak's multiple comparisons tests. TCRdb stores this immuneACCESS table with in-frame sequences only. Part of the clones is absent; in the studies checked, under half of the shortfall reflects unresolved V genes, and no reason is known for the rest. For V, J and clone size, that table is used; D and trimming come from the DNA. Across this sample there are roughly 140,000 clones, with about 90% seen only once. About a tenth of the sample rests with the top ten.

The starting material was peripheral blood, obtained 28 days after the second AZD1222 dose. The rearranged chain carries TRBV19 and TRBJ2-2; the D gene identity is not certain. The receptor was isolated from an adult who received the AZD1222 COVID-19 vaccine. CDR3 sequence: CASSILRTGELFF. The base sequence is TGTGCCAGTAGTATCCTACGCACCGGGGAGCTGTTTTTT.